The 2 T cell receptor beta chains below all came from one sample that was sequenced in a study of shared clonotypes between healthy human individuals. Using immunoSEQ multiplex PCR, the repertoire was profiled, and TCRdb retains in-frame clones only, with some absent. Of about half a million clones listed, roughly 80% are singletons. The sequencing sample was made of PBMCs. Receptors originate from a woman in her 40s in good health. Some clones in this sample may be carry-over from other donors' samples.

As regards this clone: Germline and junction disagree at one end, which may indicate a read error. This chain joins TRBV25-1 and TRBJ2-2; D remains ambiguous. The length of the CDR3 is 12 residues. Germline V gene data show CDR1 as MGHDK and CDR2 as SYGVNS. CDR3 protein: CDSSESTGELFF. CDR3 nucleotides: TGTGACAGCAGTGAATCTACCGGAGAGCTGTTTTTT.

This clone was detected many times. Other nucleotide sequences in the sample specify the same CDR3. The chain has TRBV7-7 and TRBJ2-3, with D uncertain. The CDR3 length is 13 residues. The V and J ends lost 6 bases and 6 bases respectively, with 13 bases between them. CDR1 is SSHAT and CDR2 is FNYEAQ in the germline V gene (reference sequence). The CDR3 loop reads CASSPSILDTQYF. CDR3 sequence (DNA): TGTGCCAGCAGTCCCTCAATTTTGGATACGCAGTATTTT.